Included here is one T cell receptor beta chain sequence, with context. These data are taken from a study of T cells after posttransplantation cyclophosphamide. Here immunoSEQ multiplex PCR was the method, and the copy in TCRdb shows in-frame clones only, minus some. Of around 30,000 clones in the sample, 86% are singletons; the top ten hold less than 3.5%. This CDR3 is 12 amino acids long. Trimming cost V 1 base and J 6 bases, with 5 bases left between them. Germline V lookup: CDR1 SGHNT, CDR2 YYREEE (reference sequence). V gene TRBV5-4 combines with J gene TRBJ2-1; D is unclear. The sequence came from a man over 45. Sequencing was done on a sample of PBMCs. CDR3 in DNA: TGTGCCAGCAGCTTGTTCGGCAATGAGCAGTTCTTC. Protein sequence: CASSLFGNEQFF.